The next 19 T cell receptor beta chains were all read from a single sample in a study of tumor-infiltrating lymphocytes in primary liver carcinoma. Joint extraction of RNA and DNA used roughly 20-33 mg of bulk tissue that was unsorted. A constant-region primer served to make TCR beta cDNA from about 490 ng total RNA. Modified slightly, ARM-PCR produced TCR beta libraries over three nested multiplex PCR rounds. Rounds one and two of PCR, each of roughly 10 cycles, were primed with TRBV1-TRBV30 forward primers and a C-beta reverse primer. In TCRdb, the multiplex PCR reads were re-called with MiXCR into one record per CDR3 protein. The table shows about 200,000 distinct CDR3 sequences, with around four fifths occurring only once. Sample: tumor tissue from primary liver carcinoma. The source is a man aged 35-49 years with primary liver carcinoma and hepatitis B virus infection.

On this clonotype: The junction departs from germline at one end; a sequencing error may be responsible. V usage is TRBV6-6 and J usage is TRBJ2-7; possible D gene TRBD2, 7 bases. The germline V gene encodes CDR1 MNHNY and CDR2 SVGAGI (reference sequence). The length of the CDR3 is 15 residues. CDR3 amino acids: CASGYPEGGGYEQYF. Written as DNA, the CDR3 is TGTGCCAGCGGTTACCCCGAAGGGGGGGGATACGAGCAGTACTTC.

For this clonotype: A much more abundant neighbour one base away suggests this may be a read error. The gene calls are TRBV13 and TRBJ1-5, with 8 positions matching TRBD1. CDR1 and CDR2 (germline): PRHDT, FYEKMQ (reference sequence). This CDR3 is built from 15 residues. CDR3 sequence (DNA): TGTGTCAGCAGCCGGGGGACAGGTAGCAATCAGCCCCAGCATTTT. Its translation is CVSSRGTGSNQPQHF. Full variable domain (outside the CDR3, taken from reference TRBV13 and TRBJ1-5): AAGVIQSPRHLIKEKRETATLKCYPIPRHDTVYWYQQGPGQDPQFLISFYEKMQSDKGSIPDRFSAQQFSDYHSELNMSSLELGDSALYFCVSSRGTGSNQPQHFGDGTRLSIL.

As for this clonotype: Sequence at one end of the junction differs from germline and may be a read error. V usage is TRBV14 and J usage is TRBJ2-1; no clear D. The V gene's germline CDR1 is SGHDN and CDR2 FVKESK. This CDR3 region has 14 residues. CDR3 sequence (DNA): TGTGCCAGCAGCCAAAATCTCGACGCCAGTGAGCAGTTATTC. It translates to CASSQNLDASEQLF.

For this clonotype: It is likely a read error, because the conserved phenylalanine at the end of the CDR3 is missing. Because the CDR3's place on the DNA is in doubt, the DNA is left out and the CDR3 is given as listed by TCRdb. The chain joins TRBV6-1 to TRBJ2-6; the table gives TRBD1 as D, unverified against the DNA. Germline assignment: CDR1 MNHNS and CDR2 SASEGT. Counting both end residues, the CDR3 totals 18 amino acids. The CDR3 loop is CASSGYRGPTSGANVLTL.

Details on this clonotype: It is likely a read error, because the conserved phenylalanine at the end of the CDR3 is missing. The chain joins TRBV29-1 to TRBJ1-5; the D gene is possibly TRBD1 (5 bases). CDR1 is SQVTM, CDR2 ANQGSEA, per germline. The CDR3 loop spans 12 amino acids. The V and J ends lost 4 bases and 11 bases respectively, with 15 bases between them. The CDR3 DNA reads TGCAGCGTTGGCGGGACGGGGCAGACCCAGCATTAT. This sequence encodes CSVGGTGQTQHY.

Ten or more counts support this clonotype. The chain recombines TRBV28 with TRBJ1-4; 11 nucleotides match TRBD1. The V gene's germline CDR1 is MDHEN and CDR2 SYDVKM. The CDR3 is 15 amino acids. Losses at the gene ends were 5 bases for V and 4 bases for J; bases not matched to a gene: 3. CDR3 residues: CASSRGTGGNEKLFF. The CDR3 DNA sequence: TGTGCCAGCAGTAGAGGGACAGGGGGTAATGAAAAACTGTTTTTT.

Turning to this clonotype: One end of the junction fails to match germline, which may point to a read error. This rearrangement joins TRBV7-9 to TRBJ2-7, with TRBD1 matching 7 bases. CDR1 is SEHNR and CDR2 is FQNEAQ in the germline V gene (reference sequence). The CDR3 runs to 13 residues. The CDR3 coding sequence is TGTGCCAGCACCCGAGGGGGCATCTACGAGCAATACTTC. Encoded protein: CASTRGGIYEQYF.

Note on this clonotype: It is likely a read error, because the conserved phenylalanine at the end of the CDR3 is missing. The V call is TRBV5-6, the J call TRBJ2-1, with D perhaps TRBD1 or TRBD2 (5 bases each). This CDR3 is built from 16 residues. Germline V gene data show CDR1 as SGHDT and CDR2 as YYEEEE. The germline V and J ends were trimmed by 0 bases and 6 bases, with 16 bases remaining between them. This CDR3 is CASSLVEGAGGNEQFY. CDR3 bases: TGTGCCAGCAGCTTGGTTGAGGGAGCTGGGGGCAATGAGCAGTTCTAC.

Concerning this clonotype: At one end the junction does not follow the germline gene, possibly because of a read error. The V gene is TRBV7-9, the J gene TRBJ2-4; 13 bases line up with TRBD2. The germline V gene has CDR1 SEHNR and CDR2 FQNEAQ (reference sequence). The CDR3 contains 13 residues. CDR3 in amino acids: CASSSGLAGVPNF. The CDR3 DNA reads as TGTGCCAGCAGCTCTGGACTAGCGGGAGTTCCCAACTTC.

The genes are TRBV6-1 and TRBJ2-1; D is possibly TRBD2 (6 bases). V was shortened by 5 bases and J by 3 bases, with 14 bases between the two germline ends. The CDR3 length is 15 residues. Germline CDR1 and CDR2: MNHNS and SASEGT. The CDR3 loop is CASSSGTANYNEQFF. The CDR3 DNA reads TGTGCCAGCAGTAGTGGGACTGCTAACTACAATGAGCAGTTCTTC.

The chain uses TRBV28 and TRBJ1-1, with 8 bases identical to TRBD1. CDR1 and CDR2 from the germline V gene are MDHEN and SYDVKM. V was pared by 4 bases and J by 2 bases, with 6 bases of the junction left unmatched. The CDR3 is 15 residues long. The CDR3 coding sequence is TGTGCCAGCAGTTCAAGACAGGGGCGAAACACTGAAGCTTTCTTT. Amino acids: CASSSRQGRNTEAFF.

This chain connects TRBV4-2 to TRBJ2-1, with D perhaps matching TRBD2 (6 bases). The CDR3 totals 14 residues. From germline, CDR1 is LGHNA and CDR2 YNFKEQ. V was trimmed by 3 bases and J by 15 bases, leaving 21 bases between them. The CDR3 loop reads CASSQGGLYNEWFF. The CDR3 DNA follows: TGTGCCAGCAGCCAGGGGGGACTGTACAATGAGTGGTTCTTC.

With respect to this clonotype: One end of the junction does not line up with germline, which may come from a read error. The chain couples TRBV30 to TRBJ2-7, with D perhaps TRBD1 (6 bases). This CDR3 is built from 13 residues. Germline V gives CDR1 GTSNPN, CDR2 SVGIG (reference sequence). The CDR3 is CAWTGTYEYELYF. The CDR3 DNA reads TGTGCCTGGACCGGGACATACGAATACGAGCTGTACTTC. The full variable domain, completed using reference TRBV30 and TRBJ2-7, is SQTIHQWPATLVQPVGSPLSLECTVEGTSNPNLYWYRQAAGRGLQLLFYSVGIGQISSEVPQNLSASRPQDRQFILSSKKLLLSDSGFYLCAWTGTYEYELYFGPGTRLTVT.

The chain uses TRBV28 and TRBJ2-1; 7 positions match TRBD1. The germline V gene encodes CDR1 MDHEN and CDR2 SYDVKM. J lost 5 bases, V lost 3 bases, and 10 bases had no gene match. This CDR3 contains 16 residues. CDR3 bases: TGTGCCAGCAGTTTCAACAGGGGCTTGAGAAACAATGAGCAGTTCTTC. It specifies CASSFNRGLRNNEQFF.

Concerning this clonotype: This is likely a read error, given that the CDR3 carries no conserved phenylalanine or tryptophan at its end. CDR3 residues: CASSLGFLAETDTQYL. CDR3 nucleotides: TGTGCCAGCAGCTTGGGGTTCCTAGCGGAGACAGATACGCAGTATCTT. The chain is built from TRBV5-1 and TRBJ2-3; 7 positions agree with TRBD2. From germline, CDR1 is SGHRS and CDR2 YFSETQ. The CDR3 has 16 amino acids.

With respect to this clonotype: Being one base from a much bigger clone, this may be a read error. This chain joins TRBV29-1 and TRBJ1-1, with 8 bases lining up with TRBD1. Per germline, CDR1 SQVTM and CDR2 ANQGSEA. The CDR3 loop spans 15 amino acids. The CDR3 nucleotides are TGCAGCGCTGCCCTGGGGGACAGGAGAAACATTGAAGCTTTCTTT. This translates into CSAALGDRRNIEAFF.

Note on this clonotype: The CDR3 end shows no conserved phenylalanine or tryptophan, and so a read error is likely. The gene calls are TRBV11-3 and TRBJ2-3, with 8 bases identical to TRBD1. The CDR3 sequence is 15 residues long. CDR1 and CDR2 from the germline V gene are SGHNT and YENEEA. This chain's CDR3 is CVSSPWTGFTVTQYY. As DNA, the CDR3 is TGTGTCAGCAGTCCCTGGACAGGGTTCACAGTTACGCAGTATTAT.

Comment on this clonotype: A much larger clone lies one base from this, so it may be a read error. The CDR3 loop reads CASSGSSSAQNEKLFF. DNA for the CDR3: TGTGCCAGCAGCGGTTCGTCTTCGGCACAAAATGAAAAACTGTTTTTT. This rearrangement joins TRBV7-9 to TRBJ1-4; no reliable D call. CDR3 length equals 16 residues. Per the germline V gene, CDR1 is SEHNR and CDR2 is FQNEAQ (reference sequence). V was cut by 5 bases and J by 5 bases, with 18 bases left in between.

This chain uses TRBV5-6 with TRBJ2-7, with D unresolved. CDR1 and CDR2 (germline): SGHDT, YYEEEE. The CDR3 consists of 14 residues. Trimming removed 4 bases from V and 8 bases from J, with 19 bases in between. The CDR3 region is CASSLDVSSCKQYF. In DNA, the CDR3 is TGTGCCAGCAGCCTGGACGTAAGCTCCTGCAAGCAGTACTTC.